This T cell receptor (beta chain) came from a study of T-cell memory formation after mild COVID-19. The study's findings and limits: Chiefly within CM and EM were the contracting CD4+ clones; CD8+ ones were within EMRA.

Germline CDR1 reads MRHNA; CDR2 reads SNTAGT. The CDR3 runs 14 residues. The V gene end was trimmed by 6 bases and the J gene end by 4 bases; junction bases not matched to a gene: 7. TCRdb called the 5' RACE reads again in MiXCR, with one record for every CDR3 protein. The table shows 150,000 to 200,000 distinct CDR3 sequences, with approximately 10% occurring only once. Comments on this clonotype: Its target is not known.

The chain combines TRBV6-4 with TRBJ1-2, with 8 nucleotides matching TRBD1. The sequencing input was PBMCs or a T cell subset sorted from them (not recorded which). The TCR comes from a man in his late teens or twenties who had mild COVID-19 (a few samples of this study predate the infection). Cell type and time point are not known. DNA for the CDR3: TGTGCCAGCAGCGCCGAGCAGGGGGCCTATGGCTACACCTTC. This gives the protein CASSAEQGAYGYTF.